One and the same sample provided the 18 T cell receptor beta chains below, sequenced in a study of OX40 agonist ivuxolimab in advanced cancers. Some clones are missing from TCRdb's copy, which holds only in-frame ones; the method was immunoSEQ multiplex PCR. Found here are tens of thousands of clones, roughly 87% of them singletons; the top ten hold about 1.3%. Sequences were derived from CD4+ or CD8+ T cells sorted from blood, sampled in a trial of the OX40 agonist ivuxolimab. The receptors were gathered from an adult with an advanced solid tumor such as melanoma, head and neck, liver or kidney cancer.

The CDR3 sequence: CASSNRQGSTDTQYF. CDR3 DNA: TGTGCCAGCAGCAACAGACAGGGCTCCACAGATACGCAGTATTTT. This chain joins TRBV7-9 and TRBJ2-3; TRBD1 matches at 7 bases. This CDR3 comprises 15 residues. The junction had 7 bases not matched to a gene; V was cut back by 5 bases and J by 2 bases. Germline CDR1 and CDR2: SEHNR and FQNEAQ (reference sequence).

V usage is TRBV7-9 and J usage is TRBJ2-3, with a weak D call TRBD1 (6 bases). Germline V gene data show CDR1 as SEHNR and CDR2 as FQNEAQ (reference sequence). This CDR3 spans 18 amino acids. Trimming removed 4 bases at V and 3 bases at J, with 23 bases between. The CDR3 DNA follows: TGTGCCAGCAGCTCCCGCCAGGGGTCTAGCCTGAAAACAGATACGCAGTATTTT. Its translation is CASSSRQGSSLKTDTQYF.

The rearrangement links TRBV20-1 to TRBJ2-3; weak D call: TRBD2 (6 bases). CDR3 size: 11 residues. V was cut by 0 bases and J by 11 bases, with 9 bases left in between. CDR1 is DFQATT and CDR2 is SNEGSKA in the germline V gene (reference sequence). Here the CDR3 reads CSARDGTLQYF. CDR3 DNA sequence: TGCAGTGCTAGAGATGGGACTCTGCAGTATTTT.

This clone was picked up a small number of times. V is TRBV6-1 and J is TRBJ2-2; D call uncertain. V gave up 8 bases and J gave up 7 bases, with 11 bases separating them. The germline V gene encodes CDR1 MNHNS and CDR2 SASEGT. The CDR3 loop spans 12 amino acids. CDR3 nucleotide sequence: TGTGCCAGCGGGTTCCTGGGCGGGGAGCTGTTTTTT. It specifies CASGFLGGELFF.

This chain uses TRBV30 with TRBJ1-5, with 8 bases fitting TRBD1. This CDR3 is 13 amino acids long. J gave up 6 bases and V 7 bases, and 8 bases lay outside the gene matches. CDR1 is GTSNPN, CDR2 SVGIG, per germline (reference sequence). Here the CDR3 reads CAYQQGGGQPQHF. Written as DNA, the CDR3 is TGTGCCTACCAACAGGGGGGCGGTCAGCCCCAGCATTTT.

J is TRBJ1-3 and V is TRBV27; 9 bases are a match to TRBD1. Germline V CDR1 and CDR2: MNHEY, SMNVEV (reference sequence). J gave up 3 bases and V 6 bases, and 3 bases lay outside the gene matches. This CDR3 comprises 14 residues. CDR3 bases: TGTGCCAGCAGAACAGGGGGCCATGGAAACACCATATATTTT. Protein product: CASRTGGHGNTIYF.

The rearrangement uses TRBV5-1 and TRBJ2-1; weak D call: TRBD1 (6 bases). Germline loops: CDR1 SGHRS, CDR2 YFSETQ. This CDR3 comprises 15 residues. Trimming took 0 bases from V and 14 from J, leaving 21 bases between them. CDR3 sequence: CASSLVLGAGAAEFF. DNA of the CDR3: TGCGCCAGCAGCTTGGTGCTAGGTGCAGGGGCGGCGGAGTTCTTC.

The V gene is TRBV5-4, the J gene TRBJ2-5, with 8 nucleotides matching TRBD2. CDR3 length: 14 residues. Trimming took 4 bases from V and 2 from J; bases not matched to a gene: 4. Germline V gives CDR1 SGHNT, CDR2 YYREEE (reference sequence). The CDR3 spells CASSPTSVQETQYF. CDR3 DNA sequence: TGTGCCAGCAGCCCGACTAGCGTACAAGAGACCCAGTACTTC.

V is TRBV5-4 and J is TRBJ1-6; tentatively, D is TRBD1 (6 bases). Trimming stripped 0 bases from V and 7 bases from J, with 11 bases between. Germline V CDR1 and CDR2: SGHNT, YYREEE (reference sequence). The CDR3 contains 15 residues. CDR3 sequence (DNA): TGTGCCAGCAGCTTGGATGGACAGCCCAATTCACCCCTCCACTTT. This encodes CASSLDGQPNSPLHF.

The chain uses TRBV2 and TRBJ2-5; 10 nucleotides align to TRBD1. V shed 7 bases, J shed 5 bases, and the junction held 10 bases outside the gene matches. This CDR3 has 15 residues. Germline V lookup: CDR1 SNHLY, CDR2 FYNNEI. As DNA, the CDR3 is TGTGCCAGCAAAGGGACAGGGGTGATCGTTGAGACCCAGTACTTC. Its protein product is CASKGTGVIVETQYF.

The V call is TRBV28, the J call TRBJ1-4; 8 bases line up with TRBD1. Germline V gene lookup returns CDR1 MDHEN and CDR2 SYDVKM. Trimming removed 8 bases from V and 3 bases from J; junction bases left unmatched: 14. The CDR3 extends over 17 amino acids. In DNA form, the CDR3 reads TGTGCCAGCTCCCAACCTGGACAGGGCGCGGCTAATGAAAAACTGTTTTTT. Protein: CASSQPGQGAANEKLFF.

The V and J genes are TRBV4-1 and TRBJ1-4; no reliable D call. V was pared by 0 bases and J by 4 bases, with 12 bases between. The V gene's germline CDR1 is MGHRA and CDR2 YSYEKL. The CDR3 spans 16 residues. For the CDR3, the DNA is TGCGCCAGCAGCCAAGATCCGAGGGCATTTAATGAAAAACTGTTTTTT. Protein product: CASSQDPRAFNEKLFF.

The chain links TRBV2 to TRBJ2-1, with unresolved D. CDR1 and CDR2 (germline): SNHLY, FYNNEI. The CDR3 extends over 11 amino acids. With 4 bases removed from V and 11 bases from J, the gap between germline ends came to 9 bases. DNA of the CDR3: TGTGCCAGCAGTGCCAAGTCTAAGCAGTTCTTC. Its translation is CASSAKSKQFF. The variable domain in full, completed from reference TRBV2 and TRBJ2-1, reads EPEVTQTPSHQVTQMGQEVILRCVPISNHLYFYWYRQILGQKVEFLVSFYNNEISEKSEIFDDQFSVERPDGSNFTLKIRSTKLEDSAMYFCASSAKSKQFFGPGTRLTVL.

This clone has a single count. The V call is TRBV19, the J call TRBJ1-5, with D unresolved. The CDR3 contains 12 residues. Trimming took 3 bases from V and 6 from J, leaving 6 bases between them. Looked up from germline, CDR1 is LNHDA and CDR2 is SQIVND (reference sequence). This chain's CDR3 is CASSIGGQPQHF. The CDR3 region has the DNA TGTGCCAGTAGTATTGGTGGTCAGCCCCAGCATTTT.

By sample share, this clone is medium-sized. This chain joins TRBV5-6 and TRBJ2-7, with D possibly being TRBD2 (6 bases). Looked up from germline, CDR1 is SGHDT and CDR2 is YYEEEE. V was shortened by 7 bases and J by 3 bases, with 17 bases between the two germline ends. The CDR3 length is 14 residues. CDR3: CASDWGGNGYEQYF. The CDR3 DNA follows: TGTGCCAGCGACTGGGGCGGGAACGGCTACGAGCAGTACTTC.

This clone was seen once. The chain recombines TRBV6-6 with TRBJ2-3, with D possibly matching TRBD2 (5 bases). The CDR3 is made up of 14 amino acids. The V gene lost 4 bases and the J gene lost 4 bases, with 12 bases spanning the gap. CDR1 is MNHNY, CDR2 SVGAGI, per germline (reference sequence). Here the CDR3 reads CASSSGLRADTQYF. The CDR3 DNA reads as TGTGCCAGCAGTTCCGGACTTAGGGCAGATACGCAGTATTTT.

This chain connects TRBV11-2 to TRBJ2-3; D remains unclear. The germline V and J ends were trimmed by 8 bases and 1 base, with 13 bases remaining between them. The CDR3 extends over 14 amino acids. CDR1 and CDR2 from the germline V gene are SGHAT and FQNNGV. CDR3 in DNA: TGTGCCAGCGCTGATACAGCCCGCACAGATACGCAGTATTTT. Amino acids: CASADTARTDTQYF.

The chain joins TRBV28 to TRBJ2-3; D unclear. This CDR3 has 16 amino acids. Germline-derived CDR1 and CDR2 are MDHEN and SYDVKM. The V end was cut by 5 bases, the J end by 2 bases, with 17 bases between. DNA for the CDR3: TGTGCCAGCAGTCTCCGGGTCTATCAAGCCACAGATACGCAGTATTTT. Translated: CASSLRVYQATDTQYF.